The T cell receptor beta chain described here comes from a study of cytomegalovirus exposure and HLA in healthy donors. Study background: As released early, the data held roughly 85 million unique TCRs from HLA-typed donors. Findings and caveats of the study: In a later analysis, TCR association rates varied by HLA locus: DRB1 most, HLA-C fewest.

Each of the donors was a healthy bone marrow donor. In germline, CDR1 is SGHRS, CDR2 YFSETQ. Trimming removed 0 bases from V and 5 bases from J; junction bases left unmatched: 6. This CDR3 is built from 16 residues. Amplification used 60 Vbeta primers and 13 Jbeta primers. TCRdb keeps only in-frame clones here, not all; method: immunoSEQ multiplex PCR. This sample carries roughly 100,000 clones, approximately 82% of them seen once, and the ten largest clones take approximately 8%. On this clone itself: Its cognate antigen is unknown.

The source material was PBMCs. The chain couples TRBV5-1 to TRBJ2-2; the match to TRBD1 covers 8 bases. This clonotype originated in a man aged 35 to 55 in good health and CMV-seropositive. CDR3 coding DNA: TGCGCCAGCAGCTTGGGAGGGACAGGACTTACCGGGGAGCTGTTTTTT. It specifies CASSLGGTGLTGELFF. Filled out from reference TRBV5-1 and TRBJ2-2, the complete variable domain reads KAGVTQTPRYLIKTRGQQVTLSCSPISGHRSVSWYQQTPGQGLQFLFEYFSETQRNKGNFPGRFSGRQFSNSRSEMNVSTLELGDSALYLCASSLGGTGLTGELFFGEGSRLTVL.